Listed here is a single T cell receptor beta chain. TCRdb reprocessed the PCR reads via MiXCR. The data hold 15,000 to 20,000 clones, with roughly a third observed a single time. CDR1 is MNHEY and CDR2 is SVGAGI in the germline V gene. The CDR3 length is 13 residues. Trimming left V 0 bases short and J 10 bases short, with 11 bases between. This record comes from a study of metastatic and nonmetastatic thyroid tumors. All patients were treatment-naive before thyroid surgery. The receptor was derived from a female donor with papillary thyroid cancer or a benign thyroid nodule (not recorded which). Some clones in this sample may be carry-over from other donors' samples. Sequenced input: tumor tissue. The chain joins TRBV6-5 to TRBJ2-3, with TRBD1 as a possible D gene (5 bases). CDR3 amino acids: CASSYSVDSAQYF. In DNA, the CDR3 is TGTGCCAGCAGTTACTCGGTTGACAGCGCGCAGTATTTT.